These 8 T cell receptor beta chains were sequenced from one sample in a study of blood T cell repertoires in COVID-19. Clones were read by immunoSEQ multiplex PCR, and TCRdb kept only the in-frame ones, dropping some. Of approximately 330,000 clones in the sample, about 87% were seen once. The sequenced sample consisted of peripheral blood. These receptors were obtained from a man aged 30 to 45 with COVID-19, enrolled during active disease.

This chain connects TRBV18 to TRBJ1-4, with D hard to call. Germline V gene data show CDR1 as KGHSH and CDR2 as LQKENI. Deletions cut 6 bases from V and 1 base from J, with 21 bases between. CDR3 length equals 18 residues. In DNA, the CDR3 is TGTGCCAGCTCCCGGAACCCGGAGATCTCGGAAACTAATGAAAAACTGTTTTTT. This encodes CASSRNPEISETNEKLFF.

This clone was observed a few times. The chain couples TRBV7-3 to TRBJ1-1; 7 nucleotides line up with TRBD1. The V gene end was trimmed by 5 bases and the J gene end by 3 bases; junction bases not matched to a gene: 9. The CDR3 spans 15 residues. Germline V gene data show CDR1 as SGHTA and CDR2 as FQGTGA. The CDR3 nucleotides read TGTGCCAGCAGCCCACAGGGGCCTCCTGACACTGAAGCTTTCTTT. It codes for CASSPQGPPDTEAFF.

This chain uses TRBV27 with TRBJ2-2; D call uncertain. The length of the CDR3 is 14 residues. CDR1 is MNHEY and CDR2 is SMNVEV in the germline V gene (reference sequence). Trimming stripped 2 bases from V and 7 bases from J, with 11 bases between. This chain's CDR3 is CASSLTRLVGELFF. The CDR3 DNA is TGTGCCAGCAGTTTAACCAGATTGGTCGGGGAGCTGTTTTTT.

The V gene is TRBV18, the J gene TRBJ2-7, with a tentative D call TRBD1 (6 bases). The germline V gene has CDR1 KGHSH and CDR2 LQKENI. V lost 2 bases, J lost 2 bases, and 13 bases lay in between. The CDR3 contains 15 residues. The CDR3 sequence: CASSPSRTATYEQYF. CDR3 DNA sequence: TGTGCCAGCTCACCATCAAGGACAGCTACCTACGAGCAGTACTTC.

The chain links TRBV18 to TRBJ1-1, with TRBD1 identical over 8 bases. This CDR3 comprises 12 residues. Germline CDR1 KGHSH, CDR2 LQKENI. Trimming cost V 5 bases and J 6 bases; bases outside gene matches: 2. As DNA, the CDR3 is TGTGCCAGCTCAAAGACAGGGGCTGAAGCTTTCTTT. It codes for CASSKTGAEAFF.

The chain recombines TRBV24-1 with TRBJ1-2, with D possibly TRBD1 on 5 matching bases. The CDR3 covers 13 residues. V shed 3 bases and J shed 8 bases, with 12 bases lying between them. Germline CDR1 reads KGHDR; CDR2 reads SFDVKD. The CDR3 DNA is TGTGCCACCAGTGATGGGGCCGACCTAGGCTACACCTTC. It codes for CATSDGADLGYTF.

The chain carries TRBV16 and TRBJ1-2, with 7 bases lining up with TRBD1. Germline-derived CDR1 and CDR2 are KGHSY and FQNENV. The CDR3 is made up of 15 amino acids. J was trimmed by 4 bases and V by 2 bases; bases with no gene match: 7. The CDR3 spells CASSQIGTEVYGYTF. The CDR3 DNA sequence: TGTGCCAGCAGCCAAATCGGGACAGAAGTCTATGGCTACACCTTC. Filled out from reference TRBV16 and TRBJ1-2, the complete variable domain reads GEEVAQTPKHLVRGEGQKAKLYCAPIKGHSYVFWYQQVLKNEFKFLISFQNENVFDETGMPKERFSAKCLPNSPCSLEIQATKLEDSAVYFCASSQIGTEVYGYTFGSGTRLTVV.

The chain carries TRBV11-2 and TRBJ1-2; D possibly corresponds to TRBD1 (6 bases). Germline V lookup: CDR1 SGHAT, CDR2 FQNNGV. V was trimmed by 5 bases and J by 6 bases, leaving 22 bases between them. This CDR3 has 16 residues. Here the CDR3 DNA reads TGTGCCAGCAGCGCCATACAGGGATTGGGGACCCATGGCTACACCTTC. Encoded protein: CASSAIQGLGTHGYTF.